The T cell receptor (beta chain) described here comes from a study of blood T cell repertoires in COVID-19. CDR1 is SGHVS and CDR2 is FQNEAQ in the germline V gene. The CDR3 length is 16 residues. V was trimmed by 7 bases and J by 2 bases, leaving 19 bases between them. Sequencing was performed with immunoSEQ multiplex PCR; in TCRdb, only in-frame clones are kept and a portion is missing. The sample yields fewer than 200,000 clones, 80% to 85% seen once. Material for sequencing was peripheral blood. The chain joins TRBV7-8 to TRBJ2-3; perhaps TRBD1 as D (6 bases). The sequence was collected from a woman in her 70s with COVID-19, enrolled during active disease. CDR3 protein: CASTLRDTLITDTQYF. The CDR3 DNA reads as TGTGCCAGCACCCTAAGGGACACCCTTATCACAGATACGCAGTATTTT.